The entry below describes one TCR beta chain. Antigen: not known. This specimen belongs to a study of CD8+CD57+ T cells in acquired aplastic anemia. In the study overall: Sorted CD4+ and CD8+ cells yielded DNA averaging approximately 3 ug. Study observations and caveats: The study found no significant CD8+ Simpson's diversity difference between patients and controls. Patients shared some 29 CD8+ CDR3 sequences with controls.

Profiling that covered TCR beta VDJ and CDR3 relied on genomic DNA as its template. TCRdb passed the reads through MiXCR, listing each CDR3 protein once. The sample has about 210,000 distinct CDR3 sequences, 60% to 65% seen once; the top ten hold 25% to 35%. Specimen: sorted CD4+, CD8+, or CD8+CD57+ T cells (not recorded which) from PBMCs. This TCR came from a human donor in good health.

The CDR3 coding sequence is TGCAGTGCTAGTATTAACAGCGCCCGCTACGAGCAGTACTTC. Its translation is CSASINSARYEQYF. The V call is TRBV20-1, the J call TRBJ2-7; D gene uncertain. Germline loops: CDR1 DFQATT, CDR2 SNEGSKA (reference sequence). Trimming shortened V by 3 bases and J by 3 bases, and 15 bases separated the two germline ends. This CDR3 is 14 amino acids long.